What follows are 15 T cell receptor beta chains derived from one specimen sequenced in a study of cytomegalovirus exposure and HLA in healthy donors. Both 60 Vbeta primers and 13 Jbeta primers went into the PCR. The data were produced by immunoSEQ multiplex PCR, yet TCRdb's version contains in-frame clones alone and is incomplete. Of roughly 140,000 clones listed, 85% were seen once; the top ten hold roughly 2.3%. The sequenced sample consisted of PBMCs. The origin of the receptors is a woman under 30 in good health and CMV-seronegative.

The J gene is TRBJ1-5, the V gene TRBV6-5; D is possibly TRBD1 (5 bases). Germline CDR1 reads MNHEY; CDR2 reads SVGAGI. V lost 6 bases, J lost 1 base, and 10 bases lay in between. The CDR3 is made up of 14 amino acids. CDR3 sequence reads: CASRPTASNQPQHF. CDR3 DNA sequence: TGTGCCAGCAGGCCGACAGCCAGCAATCAGCCCCAGCATTTT.

This clone was counted once. The junction departs from the called germline gene at one end, perhaps through a read error. V is TRBV7-9 and J is TRBJ2-7; 14 positions agree with TRBD2. The CDR3 runs to 15 residues. Germline CDR1 and CDR2: SEHNR and FQNEAQ (reference sequence). The CDR3 DNA is TGTTCCAGCAGCTATGGGACTAGCGGGAGCCACGAGCAGTACTTC. It is translated as CSSSYGTSGSHEQYF.

The chain carries TRBV5-4 and TRBJ1-2; 8 bases match TRBD1. Losses at the gene ends were 0 bases for V and 4 bases for J; bases not matched to a gene: 5. This CDR3 spans 15 amino acids. Germline assignment: CDR1 SGHNT and CDR2 YYREEE (reference sequence). CDR3 residues: CASSLVETGAYGYTF. DNA for the CDR3: TGTGCCAGCAGCTTGGTTGAGACAGGGGCCTATGGCTACACCTTC.

This sequence joins TRBV7-2 and TRBJ2-1; D perhaps matches TRBD2 (7 bases). V was clipped by 5 bases and J by 0 bases, with 11 bases between them. CDR1 is SGHTA and CDR2 is FQGNSA in the germline V gene. This CDR3 is 15 amino acids long. The CDR3 spells CASSTRGASYNEQFF. The DNA of the CDR3 is TGTGCCAGCAGCACCCGGGGGGCCTCCTACAATGAGCAGTTCTTC.

CDR3 in amino acids: CASSASRDRGRLNYGYTF. In DNA form, the CDR3 reads TGTGCCAGCAGCGCTTCCCGGGACAGGGGGCGACTTAACTATGGCTACACCTTC. The V and J genes are TRBV9 and TRBJ1-2; TRBD1 aligns across 12 bases. The CDR3 extends over 18 amino acids. V lost 3 bases, J lost 1 base, and 10 bases stayed unmatched. Per the germline V gene, CDR1 is SGDLS and CDR2 is YYNGEE. The variable domain in full, with the rest retrieved from reference TRBV9 and TRBJ1-2, is DSGVTQTPKHLITATGQRVTLRCSPRSGDLSVYWYQQSLDQGLQFLIQYYNGEERAKGNILERFSAQQFPDLHSELNLSSLELGDSALYFCASSASRDRGRLNYGYTFGSGTRLTVV.

The CDR3 sequence: CASSLRGLSYEQYF. CDR3 nucleotide sequence: TGTGCCAGCAGTTTGCGAGGGTTATCCTACGAGCAGTACTTC. This sequence joins TRBV27 and TRBJ2-7, with D maybe TRBD2 (5 bases). The CDR3 is 14 amino acids. The V end was cut by 3 bases, the J end by 1 base, with 10 bases between. CDR1 MNHEY and CDR2 SMNVEV come from the germline V gene (reference sequence).

This chain joins TRBV6-6 and TRBJ2-3; D ambiguous. The CDR3 spans 14 residues. Trimming pared 4 bases from V and 1 base from J, leaving 9 bases between. Germline-derived CDR1 and CDR2 are MNHNY and SVGAGI (reference sequence). CDR3 bases: TGTGCCAGCAGTTTGCGACTTGGCACAGATACGCAGTATTTT. Translating gives CASSLRLGTDTQYF.

The V call is TRBV6-6, the J call TRBJ1-5, with a possible D match to TRBD1 (5 bases). The germline gives CDR1 MNHNY, CDR2 SVGAGI (reference sequence). Trimming took 7 bases from V and 3 from J, leaving 10 bases between them. The CDR3 extends over 13 amino acids. The CDR3 spells CASIDRYNQPQHF. CDR3 DNA sequence: TGTGCCAGCATTGACAGATACAATCAGCCCCAGCATTTT.

The chain is built from TRBV5-1 and TRBJ2-7; D is perhaps TRBD1 (6 bases). Germline assignment: CDR1 SGHRS and CDR2 YFSETQ. Trimming cost V 1 base and J 5 bases, with 19 bases left between them. CDR3 size: 16 residues. CDR3 sequence reads: CASSLFAQGISDEQYF. The CDR3 region has the DNA TGCGCCAGCAGCTTGTTTGCGCAGGGGATATCGGACGAGCAGTACTTC. Variable domain in full (rest from reference TRBV5-1 and TRBJ2-7): KAGVTQTPRYLIKTRGQQVTLSCSPISGHRSVSWYQQTPGQGLQFLFEYFSETQRNKGNFPGRFSGRQFSNSRSEMNVSTLELGDSALYLCASSLFAQGISDEQYFGPGTRLTVT.

The DNA for the CDR3 is TGTGCCAGCAGCTCGTACAGGGGCCACAATCAGCCCCAGCATTTT. This translates into CASSSYRGHNQPQHF. The rearrangement links TRBV7-2 to TRBJ1-5; TRBD1 matches at 7 bases. The CDR3 is made up of 15 amino acids. Germline loops: CDR1 SGHTA, CDR2 FQGNSA. V lost 4 bases and J lost 3; bases outside the gene matches: 6. Variable domain in full (rest from reference TRBV7-2 and TRBJ1-5): GAGVSQSPSNKVTEKGKDVELRCDPISGHTALYWYRQSLGQGLEFLIYFQGNSAPDKSGLPSDRFSAERTGGSVSTLTIQRTQQEDSAVYLCASSSYRGHNQPQHFGDGTRLSIL.

The CDR3 sequence: CASSYPGTGGNEQFF. The CDR3 coding sequence is TGTGCCAGCAGCTATCCCGGGACAGGGGGCAATGAGCAGTTCTTC. This chain connects TRBV5-6 to TRBJ2-1; 11 bases fit TRBD1. The CDR3 runs 15 residues. The germline V gene has CDR1 SGHDT and CDR2 YYEEEE. Trimming cost V 3 bases and J 6 bases; bases outside gene matches: 5.

The rearrangement uses TRBV15 and TRBJ2-1; D perhaps matches TRBD1 (5 bases). Trimming left V 5 bases short and J 0 bases short, with 11 bases between. Per the germline V gene, CDR1 is LNHNV and CDR2 is YYDKDF (reference sequence). This CDR3 region has 15 residues. CDR3 amino acids: CATSLAQGSYNEQFF. CDR3 sequence (DNA): TGTGCCACCAGCTTGGCTCAGGGCTCCTACAATGAGCAGTTCTTC. The variable domain in full, with the rest retrieved from reference TRBV15 and TRBJ2-1, is DAMVIQNPRYQVTQFGKPVTLSCSQTLNHNVMYWYQQKSSQAPKLLFHYYDKDFNNEADTPDNFQSRRPNTSFCFLDIRSPGLGDTAMYLCATSLAQGSYNEQFFGPGTRLTVL.

This chain connects TRBV5-5 to TRBJ2-2, with 12 bases lining up with TRBD1. The CDR3 length is 17 residues. Germline V lookup: CDR1 SGHKS, CDR2 YYEKEE (reference sequence). V shed 0 bases, J shed 6 bases, and the junction held 6 bases outside the gene matches. The DNA for the CDR3 is TGTGCCAGCAGCTTGGATGGGACAGGGGGCGGCGCCGGGGAGCTGTTTTTT. Protein sequence: CASSLDGTGGGAGELFF.

This clone has a handful of counts. The gene calls are TRBV2 and TRBJ1-1; TRBD1 agrees at 8 bases. V lost 6 bases to trimming and J lost 1 base; unmatched junction nucleotides: 4. Per germline, CDR1 SNHLY and CDR2 FYNNEI. This CDR3 has 14 amino acids. CDR3 in amino acids: CASSKDRGNTEAFF. The CDR3 region has the DNA TGTGCCAGCAGCAAAGACAGGGGGAACACTGAAGCTTTCTTT.

The genes are TRBV7-9 and TRBJ1-1; perhaps TRBD1 as D (5 bases). V lost 5 bases to trimming and J lost 3 bases, with 22 bases between them. There are 17 residues in the CDR3. CDR1 and CDR2 (germline): SEHNR, FQNEAQ (reference sequence). The CDR3 loop is CASSPRVQEGPHTEAFF. For the CDR3, the DNA is TGTGCCAGCAGCCCCCGTGTGCAGGAGGGACCCCACACTGAAGCTTTCTTT.